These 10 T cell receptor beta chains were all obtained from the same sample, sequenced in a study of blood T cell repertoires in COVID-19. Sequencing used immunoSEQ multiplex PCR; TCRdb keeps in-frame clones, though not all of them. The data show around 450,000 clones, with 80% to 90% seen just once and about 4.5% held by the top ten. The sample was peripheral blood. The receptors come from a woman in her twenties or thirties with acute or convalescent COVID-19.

CDR3 protein: CASSQGQAGGLDVNEQFF. In DNA form, the CDR3 reads TGTGCCAGCAGCCAAGGTCAAGCGGGGGGGCTGGACGTGAATGAGCAGTTCTTC. V and J are TRBV3-1 (or the pseudogene TRBV3-2) and TRBJ2-1; 10 bases match TRBD2. This CDR3 is built from 18 residues. V lost 1 base, J lost 7 bases, and 13 bases stayed unmatched. Germline V gives CDR1 LGHDT, CDR2 YNNKEL (reference sequence).

The CDR3 loop is CASSTTQGPQHF. The CDR3 DNA reads as TGTGCCAGTAGTACGACTCAAGGGCCCCAGCATTTT. The chain recombines TRBV19 with TRBJ1-5; D unclear. The germline CDR1 and CDR2 sequences are LNHDA and SQIVND (reference sequence). The CDR3 covers 12 residues. V lost 4 bases to trimming and J lost 9 bases, with 10 bases between them.

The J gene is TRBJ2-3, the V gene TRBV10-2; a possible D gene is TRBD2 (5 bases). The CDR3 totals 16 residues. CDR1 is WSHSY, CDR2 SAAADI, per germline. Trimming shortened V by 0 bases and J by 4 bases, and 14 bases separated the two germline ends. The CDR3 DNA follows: TGCGCCAGCAGTGAGTCTTTTGAGGGATGGCCAGATACGCAGTATTTT. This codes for CASSESFEGWPDTQYF.

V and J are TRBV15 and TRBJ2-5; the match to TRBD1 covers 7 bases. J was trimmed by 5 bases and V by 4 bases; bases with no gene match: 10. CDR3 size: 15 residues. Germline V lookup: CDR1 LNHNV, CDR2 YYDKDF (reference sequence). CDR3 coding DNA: TGTGCCACCAGCAAGGCCGGGACAGCCCGGGAGACCCAGTACTTC. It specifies CATSKAGTARETQYF.

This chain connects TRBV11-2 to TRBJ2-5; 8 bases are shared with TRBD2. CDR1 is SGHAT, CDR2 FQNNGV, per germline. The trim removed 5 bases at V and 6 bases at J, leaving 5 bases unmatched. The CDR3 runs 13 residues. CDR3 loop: CASSQERGQTQYF. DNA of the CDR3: TGTGCCAGCAGCCAGGAGCGGGGGCAGACCCAGTACTTC.

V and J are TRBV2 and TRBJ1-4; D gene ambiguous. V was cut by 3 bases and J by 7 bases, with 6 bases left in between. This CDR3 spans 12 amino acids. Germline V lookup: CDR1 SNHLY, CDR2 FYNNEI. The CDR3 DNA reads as TGTGCCAGCAGTGAGAGGCTTGAAAAACTGTTTTTT. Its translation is CASSERLEKLFF.

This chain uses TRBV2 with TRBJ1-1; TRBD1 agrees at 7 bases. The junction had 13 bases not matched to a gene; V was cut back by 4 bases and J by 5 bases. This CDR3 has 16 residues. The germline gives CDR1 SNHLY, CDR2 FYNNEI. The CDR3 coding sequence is TGTGCCAGCAGTGGACCAACGGAGGGGGCAGTAACTGAAGCTTTCTTT. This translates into CASSGPTEGAVTEAFF.

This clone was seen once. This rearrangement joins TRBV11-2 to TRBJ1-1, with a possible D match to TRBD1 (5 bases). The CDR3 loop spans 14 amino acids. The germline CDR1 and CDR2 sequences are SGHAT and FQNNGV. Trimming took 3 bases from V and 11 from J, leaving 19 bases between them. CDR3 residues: CASSLGLVGEGAFF. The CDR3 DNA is TGTGCCAGCAGCTTGGGGTTAGTGGGGGAGGGGGCTTTCTTT. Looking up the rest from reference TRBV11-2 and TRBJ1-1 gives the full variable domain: EAGVAQSPRYKIIEKRQSVAFWCNPISGHATLYWYQQILGQGPKLLIQFQNNGVVDDSQLPKDRFSAERLKGVDSTLKIQPAKLEDSAVYLCASSLGLVGEGAFFGQGTRLTVV.

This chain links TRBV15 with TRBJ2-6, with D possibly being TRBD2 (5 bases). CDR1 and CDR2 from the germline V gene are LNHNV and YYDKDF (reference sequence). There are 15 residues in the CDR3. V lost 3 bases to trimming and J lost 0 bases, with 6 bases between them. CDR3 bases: TGTGCCACCAGCAGGGAGGACTCTGGGGCCAACGTCCTGACTTTC. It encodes CATSREDSGANVLTF.

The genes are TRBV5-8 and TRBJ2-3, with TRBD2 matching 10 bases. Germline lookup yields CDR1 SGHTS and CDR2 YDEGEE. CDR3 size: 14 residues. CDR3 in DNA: TGTTCCCCCACTAGCGGGACTAGCACAGATACGCAGTATTTT. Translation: CSPTSGTSTDTQYF.